This T cell receptor (beta chain) appears in the sequencing data of a study of cytomegalovirus exposure and HLA in healthy donors. PCR amplification relied on 60 Vbeta primers (plus 13 Jbeta primers). The data were produced by immunoSEQ multiplex PCR, yet TCRdb's version contains in-frame clones alone and is incomplete. The sample lists 150,000 to 200,000 clones, roughly 79% occurring once. J gave up 7 bases and V 4 bases, and 13 bases lay outside the gene matches. CDR1 and CDR2 (germline): SQVTM, ANQGSEA. The CDR3 sequence is 16 residues long. As concerns this clone: Its antigen remains unidentified.

Overall study findings and caveats: Most CMV-associated TCR beta chains were later found to appear HLA-restricted. In an earlier analysis, about 87% or about 30%: the productive usage of most TCR beta V segments.

This receptor was obtained from a man younger than 40 in good health and CMV-seronegative. This chain uses TRBV29-1 with TRBJ1-2, with TRBD1 identical over 12 bases. Specimen: PBMCs. CDR3 amino acids: CSVGVGQGAGGLGYTF. CDR3 coding DNA: TGCAGCGTTGGGGTGGGACAGGGGGCTGGGGGCCTTGGCTACACCTTC.